These 17 T cell receptor beta chains came from one sample sequenced in a study of beta chain features in type 1 diabetes. General study findings and limits: The study found moderately but significantly shorter TCRB CDR3s in all four CD4+ subsets of Type 1 diabetes patients.

These receptors lack a known antigen. Every isolated RNA sample was fully reverse transcribed, so sequencing captured expressed TCRB transcripts. Profiled with immunoSEQ multiplex PCR; TCRdb holds only in-frame clones, not every one. The data hold around 250,000 clones, with approximately 15% observed a single time. The material sequenced was naive CD4+ T cells from blood. The receptors were gathered from a man aged 30 to 39 with type 1 diabetes.

V usage is TRBV9 and J usage is TRBJ2-7; tentatively, D is TRBD2 (6 bases). CDR1 and CDR2 (germline): SGDLS, YYNGEE. The CDR3 spans 14 residues. Trimming took off 0 bases at V and 6 bases at J, with 13 bases between the two ends. The CDR3 nucleotides read TGTGCCAGCAGCGTAGTCGGGGGAGAAGGCGAGCAGTACTTC. Encoded protein: CASSVVGGEGEQYF.

This clone came up a few times. V gene TRBV9 combines with J gene TRBJ2-5; D call uncertain. V was cut by 3 bases and J by 0 bases, with 9 bases left in between. Germline CDR1 and CDR2: SGDLS and YYNGEE. The CDR3 is made up of 14 amino acids. The CDR3 sequence is CASSADSNQETQYF. The CDR3, as DNA: TGTGCCAGCAGCGCCGACTCGAACCAAGAGACCCAGTACTTC.

The chain uses TRBV7-2 and TRBJ2-3; D is ambiguous. The V end was cut by 5 bases, the J end by 1 base, with 4 bases between. CDR3 size: 12 residues. The germline CDR1 and CDR2 sequences are SGHTA and FQGNSA. CDR3 sequence reads: CASSTRTDTQYF. CDR3 DNA sequence: TGTGCCAGCAGCACTCGCACAGATACGCAGTATTTT.

The chain links TRBV6-5 to TRBJ1-5; 7 nucleotides align to TRBD1. V gave up 2 bases and J gave up 4 bases; unmatched junction bases: 2. The CDR3 sequence is 14 residues long. CDR1 is MNHEY and CDR2 is SVGAGI in the germline V gene. DNA of the CDR3: TGTGCCAGCAGTTACGCAGGGGGGAATCAGCCCCAGCATTTT. Translated: CASSYAGGNQPQHF.

This clone was picked up a small number of times. The chain links TRBV28 to TRBJ2-7, with 8 nucleotides matching TRBD2. This CDR3 spans 14 amino acids. The germline V gene has CDR1 MDHEN and CDR2 SYDVKM. Germline trimming cut 3 bases from V and 2 bases from J; bases unmatched to any gene: 3. As DNA, the CDR3 is TGTGCCAGCAGTTTGAGCGGGAGCGCCTACGAGCAGTACTTC. This translates into CASSLSGSAYEQYF.

This clone was picked up a small number of times. The rearrangement joins TRBV18 to TRBJ2-3, with D possibly matching TRBD1 (6 bases). CDR3 length: 15 amino acids. Germline CDR1 reads KGHSH; CDR2 reads LQKENI. The ends were cut back, 2 bases at V and 2 bases at J, with 11 bases in the middle. As DNA, the CDR3 is TGTGCCAGCTCACCAGGGGGCAGCTACACAGATACGCAGTATTTT. It encodes CASSPGGSYTDTQYF.

This clone appeared a few times. This rearrangement joins TRBV29-1 to TRBJ2-3; possibly TRBD1 for D (5 bases). V shed 1 base and J shed 4 bases, with 15 bases lying between them. The CDR3 covers 15 residues. Germline CDR1 and CDR2: SQVTM and ANQGSEA. The CDR3 region has the DNA TGCAGCGTTGAAGTAAGGCAGGGTTCCCCAGATACGCAGTATTTT. This codes for CSVEVRQGSPDTQYF.

This clone was counted only a few times. The identical CDR3 is also encoded by other nucleotide sequences in the sample. The chain combines TRBV18 with TRBJ2-7; 12 bases are shared with TRBD1. The length of the CDR3 is 15 residues. From germline, CDR1 is KGHSH and CDR2 LQKENI. V trimming: 2 bases; J trimming: 4 bases; junction bases outside the gene matches: 3. CDR3 protein: CASSPGTGGGYEQYF. The CDR3 coding sequence is TGTGCCAGCTCACCAGGGACAGGGGGCGGATACGAGCAGTACTTC.

There are a few counts of this clone. The chain recombines TRBV4-2 with TRBJ2-7; 9 bases map to TRBD2. The CDR3 sequence is 13 residues long. From germline, CDR1 is LGHNA and CDR2 YNFKEQ. The J segment lost 3 bases and the V segment lost 9 bases, leaving 6 bases of the junction unmatched. The CDR3 bases are TGTGCCAGTCGACTAGCGGAGAACTACGAGCAGTACTTC. This translates into CASRLAENYEQYF.

This clone was recorded a few times. DNA of the CDR3: TGTGCCACGTCGTCGGGTGGCGGCAATGAGCAGTTCTTC. Protein: CATSSGGGNEQFF. This chain connects TRBV6-4 to TRBJ2-1; the D is unclear. CDR1 is MRHNA, CDR2 SNTAGT, per germline. The CDR3 totals 13 residues. V dropped 10 bases and J dropped 6 bases, with 16 bases sitting between them.

This clone appeared a few times. The sample has other DNA sequences that encode this CDR3 too. This chain links TRBV18 with TRBJ2-3; 12 nucleotides line up with TRBD2. V shed 3 bases, J shed 1 base, and the junction held 2 bases outside the gene matches. The germline V gene encodes CDR1 KGHSH and CDR2 LQKENI. This CDR3 region has 16 residues. The CDR3 coding sequence is TGTGCCAGCTCACCGCGACTAGCGGGAGGCACAGATACGCAGTATTTT. As protein: CASSPRLAGGTDTQYF.

The genes are TRBV6-1 and TRBJ2-5; 9 bases fit TRBD1. The CDR3 sequence is 15 residues long. Germline trimming cut 7 bases from V and 5 bases from J; bases unmatched to any gene: 11. CDR1 is MNHNS and CDR2 is SASEGT in the germline V gene. CDR3 sequence: CASMNRGLHGETQYF. The CDR3, as DNA: TGTGCCAGCATGAACAGGGGGCTGCACGGGGAGACCCAGTACTTC.

This clone occurred a few times. The rearrangement uses TRBV14 and TRBJ2-5, with 7 bases aligning to TRBD2. V dropped 5 bases and J dropped 3; count of bases not matched to a gene: 12. CDR1 is SGHDN, CDR2 FVKESK, per germline. The length of the CDR3 is 16 residues. CDR3 amino acids: CASSSLGRGGEETQYF. CDR3 bases: TGTGCCAGCAGCAGCCTAGGGAGGGGAGGCGAAGAGACCCAGTACTTC.

A few counts support this clone. The rearrangement uses TRBV7-2 and TRBJ2-1, with D perhaps matching TRBD2 (5 bases). Trimming took 3 bases from V and 9 from J, leaving 12 bases between them. The CDR3 is 13 residues long. In germline, CDR1 is SGHTA, CDR2 FQGNSA. The CDR3 DNA is TGTGCCAGCAGCTTGCGGGCCACGGGTGAGCAGTTCTTC. Protein sequence: CASSLRATGEQFF. The full variable domain, with the rest looked up from reference TRBV7-2 and TRBJ2-1, is GAGVSQSPSNKVTEKGKDVELRCDPISGHTALYWYRQSLGQGLEFLIYFQGNSAPDKSGLPSDRFSAERTGGSVSTLTIQRTQQEDSAVYLCASSLRATGEQFFGPGTRLTVL.

This clone occurred a few times. CDR3 DNA sequence: TGTGCCAGCAGCTCCCGGGGCACTGAAGCTTTCTTT. Protein sequence: CASSSRGTEAFF. The rearrangement uses TRBV9 and TRBJ1-1, with D uncertain. The CDR3 has 12 residues. V gave up 4 bases and J gave up 4 bases, with 8 bases separating them. Germline-derived CDR1 and CDR2 are SGDLS and YYNGEE. Full variable domain (missing parts from reference TRBV9 and TRBJ1-1): DSGVTQTPKHLITATGQRVTLRCSPRSGDLSVYWYQQSLDQGLQFLIQYYNGEERAKGNILERFSAQQFPDLHSELNLSSLELGDSALYFCASSSRGTEAFFGQGTRLTVV.

This clone was seen more than once but under ten times. In the same sample, other DNA sequences code for this CDR3. The chain combines TRBV29-1 with TRBJ2-5, with a weak D call TRBD1 (6 bases). CDR3 length: 12 residues. Germline V gene sequence: CDR1 SQVTM, CDR2 ANQGSEA. V was clipped by 5 bases and J by 1 base, with 8 bases between them. CDR3 sequence reads: CSVTTGQETQYF. The CDR3 DNA is TGCAGCGTTACGACAGGCCAAGAGACCCAGTACTTC.

This clone was seen more than once but under ten times. The chain combines TRBV7-3 with TRBJ1-2; D possibly corresponds to TRBD1 (5 bases). The length of the CDR3 is 15 residues. Germline CDR1 SGHTA, CDR2 FQGTGA. Deletions cut 5 bases from V and 2 bases from J, with 15 bases between. The CDR3, as DNA: TGTGCCAGCAGCGCAGGGTCAGGGAAAAACTATGGCTACACCTTC. Protein sequence: CASSAGSGKNYGYTF.